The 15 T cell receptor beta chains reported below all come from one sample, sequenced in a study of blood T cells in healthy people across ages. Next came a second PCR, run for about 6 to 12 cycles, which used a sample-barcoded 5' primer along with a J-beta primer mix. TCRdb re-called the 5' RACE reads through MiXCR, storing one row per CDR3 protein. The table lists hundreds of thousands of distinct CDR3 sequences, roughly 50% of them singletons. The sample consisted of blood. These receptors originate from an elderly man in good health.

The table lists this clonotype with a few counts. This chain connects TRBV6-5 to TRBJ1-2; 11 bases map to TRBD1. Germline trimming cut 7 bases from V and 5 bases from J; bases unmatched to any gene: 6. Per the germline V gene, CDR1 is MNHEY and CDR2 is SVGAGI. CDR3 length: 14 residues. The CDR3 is CASTGTGGGYGYTF. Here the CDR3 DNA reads TGTGCCAGCACCGGGACAGGGGGAGGATATGGCTACACCTTC.

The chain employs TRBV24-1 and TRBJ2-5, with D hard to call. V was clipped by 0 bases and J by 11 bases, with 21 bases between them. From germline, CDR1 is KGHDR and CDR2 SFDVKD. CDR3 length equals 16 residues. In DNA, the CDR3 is TGTGCCACCAGTGATTTGCTGGCTCGAACCGTACGAGAGCAGTACTTC. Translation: CATSDLLARTVREQYF.

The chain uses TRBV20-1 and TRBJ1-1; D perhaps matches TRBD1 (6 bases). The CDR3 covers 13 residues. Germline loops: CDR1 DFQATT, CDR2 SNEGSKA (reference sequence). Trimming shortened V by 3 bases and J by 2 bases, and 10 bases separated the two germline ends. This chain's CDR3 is CSASGRGNTEAFF. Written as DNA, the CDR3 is TGCAGTGCTAGTGGCAGGGGAAACACTGAAGCTTTCTTT.

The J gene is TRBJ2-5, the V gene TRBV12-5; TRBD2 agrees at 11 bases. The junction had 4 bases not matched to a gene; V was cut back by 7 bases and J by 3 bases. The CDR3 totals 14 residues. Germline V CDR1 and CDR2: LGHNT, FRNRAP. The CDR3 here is CASALAGGKETQYF. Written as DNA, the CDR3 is TGTGCTAGTGCTCTAGCGGGAGGAAAAGAGACCCAGTACTTC.

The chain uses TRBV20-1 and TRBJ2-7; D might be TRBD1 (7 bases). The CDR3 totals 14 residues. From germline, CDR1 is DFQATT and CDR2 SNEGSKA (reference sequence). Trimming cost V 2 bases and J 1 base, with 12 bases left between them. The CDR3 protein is CSARRQGGSYEQYF. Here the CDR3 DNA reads TGCAGTGCTAGACGGCAGGGGGGATCCTACGAGCAGTACTTC.

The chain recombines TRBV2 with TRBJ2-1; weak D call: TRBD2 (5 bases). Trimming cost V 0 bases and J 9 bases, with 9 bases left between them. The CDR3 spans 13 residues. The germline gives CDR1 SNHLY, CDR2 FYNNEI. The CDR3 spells CASSEAPGSEQFF. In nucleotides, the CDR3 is TGTGCCAGCAGTGAAGCGCCGGGATCTGAGCAGTTCTTC.

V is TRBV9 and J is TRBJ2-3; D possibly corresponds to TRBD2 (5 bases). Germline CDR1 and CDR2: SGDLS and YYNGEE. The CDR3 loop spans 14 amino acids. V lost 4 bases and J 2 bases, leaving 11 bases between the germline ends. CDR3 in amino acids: CASSRTGDTDTQYF. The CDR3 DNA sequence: TGTGCCAGCAGCCGGACTGGTGACACAGATACGCAGTATTTT. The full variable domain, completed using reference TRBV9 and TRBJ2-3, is DSGVTQTPKHLITATGQRVTLRCSPRSGDLSVYWYQQSLDQGLQFLIQYYNGEERAKGNILERFSAQQFPDLHSELNLSSLELGDSALYFCASSRTGDTDTQYFGPGTRLTVL.

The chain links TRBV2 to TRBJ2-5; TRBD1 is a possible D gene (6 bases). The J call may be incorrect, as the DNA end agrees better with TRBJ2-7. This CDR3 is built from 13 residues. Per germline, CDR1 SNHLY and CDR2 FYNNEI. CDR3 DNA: TGTGCCAGCAGTGTCCAGGGGATAAACGAGCAGTACTTC. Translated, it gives CASSVQGINEQYF.

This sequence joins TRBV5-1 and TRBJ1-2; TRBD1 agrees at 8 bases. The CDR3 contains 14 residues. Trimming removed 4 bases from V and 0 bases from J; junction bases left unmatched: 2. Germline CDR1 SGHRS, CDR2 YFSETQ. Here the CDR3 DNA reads TGCGCCAGCAGCGCACAGGGGGCTAACTATGGCTACACCTTC. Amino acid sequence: CASSAQGANYGYTF.

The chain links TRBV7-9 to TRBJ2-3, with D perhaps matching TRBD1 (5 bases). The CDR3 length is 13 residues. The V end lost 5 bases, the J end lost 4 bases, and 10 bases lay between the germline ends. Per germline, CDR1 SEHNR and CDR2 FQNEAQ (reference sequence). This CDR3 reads CASSVRGPDTQYF. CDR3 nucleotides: TGTGCCAGCAGCGTAAGGGGCCCAGATACGCAGTATTTT.

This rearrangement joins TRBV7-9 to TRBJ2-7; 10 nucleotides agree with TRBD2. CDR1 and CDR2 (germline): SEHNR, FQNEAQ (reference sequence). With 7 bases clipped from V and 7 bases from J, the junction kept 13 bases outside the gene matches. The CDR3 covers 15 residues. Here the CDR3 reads CASTQLAGSLNEQYF. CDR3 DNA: TGTGCCAGCACCCAACTAGCGGGAAGCTTGAATGAGCAGTACTTC.

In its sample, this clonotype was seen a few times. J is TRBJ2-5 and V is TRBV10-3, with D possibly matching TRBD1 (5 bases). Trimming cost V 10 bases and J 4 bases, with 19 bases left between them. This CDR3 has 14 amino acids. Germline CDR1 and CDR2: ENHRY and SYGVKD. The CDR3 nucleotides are TGTGCCACCTACAGCACAGGTACCGGAGAGACCCAGTACTTC. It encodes CATYSTGTGETQYF.

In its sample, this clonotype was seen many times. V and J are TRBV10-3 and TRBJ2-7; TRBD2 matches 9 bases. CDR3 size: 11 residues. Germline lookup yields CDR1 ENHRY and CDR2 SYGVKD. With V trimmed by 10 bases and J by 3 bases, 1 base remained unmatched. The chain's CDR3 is CASGRGYEQYF. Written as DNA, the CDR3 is TGTGCCAGCGGGAGGGGCTACGAGCAGTACTTC.

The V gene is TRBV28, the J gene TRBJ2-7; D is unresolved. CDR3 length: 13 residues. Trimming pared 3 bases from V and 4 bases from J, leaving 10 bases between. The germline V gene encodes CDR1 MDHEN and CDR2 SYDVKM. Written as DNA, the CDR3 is TGTGCCAGCAGTTTCCTCAGAACTTACGAGCAGTACTTC. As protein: CASSFLRTYEQYF.

The CDR3: CASSLRSTDFDEQYF. CDR3 nucleotides: TGCGCCAGCAGCTTGAGGAGTACGGATTTCGACGAGCAGTACTTC. The chain is built from TRBV5-1 and TRBJ2-7; unclear D gene. CDR1 SGHRS and CDR2 YFSETQ come from the germline V gene. The CDR3 is 15 amino acids. The V end lost 1 base, the J end lost 5 bases, and 16 bases lay between the germline ends.